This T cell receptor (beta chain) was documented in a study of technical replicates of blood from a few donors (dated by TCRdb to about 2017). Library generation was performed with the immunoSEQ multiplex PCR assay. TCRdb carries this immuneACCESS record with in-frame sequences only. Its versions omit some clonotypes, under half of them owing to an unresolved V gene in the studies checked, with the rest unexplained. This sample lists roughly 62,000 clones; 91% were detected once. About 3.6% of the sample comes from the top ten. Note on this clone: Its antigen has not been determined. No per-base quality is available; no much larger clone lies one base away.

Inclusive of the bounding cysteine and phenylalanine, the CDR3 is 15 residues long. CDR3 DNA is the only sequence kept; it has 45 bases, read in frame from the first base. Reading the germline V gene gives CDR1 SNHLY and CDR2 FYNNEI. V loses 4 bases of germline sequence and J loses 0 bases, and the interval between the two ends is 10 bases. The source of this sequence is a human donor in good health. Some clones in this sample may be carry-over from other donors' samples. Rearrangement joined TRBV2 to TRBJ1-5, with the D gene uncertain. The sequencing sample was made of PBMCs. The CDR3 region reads CASSGTGNSNQPQHF. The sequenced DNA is TGTGCCAGCAGTGGAACCGGGAATAGCAATCAGCCCCAGCATTTT.